What follows describes a single TCR beta chain. What it binds is unknown. These data belong to a study of long-term antiretroviral therapy in people with HIV. Points from the study as a whole: Pre-ART clonal expansions dominated every time point's repertoire. Post-ART samples showed increased diversity that remained below transplant donor control levels.

Assay version v3.0 of immunoSEQ was used, and it was run at survey level. The repertoire was sequenced with immunoSEQ multiplex PCR; TCRdb's copy has only in-frame clones and lacks some. The sample includes roughly 12,000 clones, 83% seen only once; the top ten take around a sixth. Per germline, CDR1 MNHEY and CDR2 SVGAGI. Trimming removed 3 bases from V and 5 bases from J, with 11 bases in between. The CDR3 is 14 amino acids. This clonotype was sampled from a middle-aged man with HIV. The V call is TRBV6-5, the J call TRBJ2-1; D gene ambiguous. Sequences were derived from unsorted PBMCs, sampled 3.4 years after starting antiretroviral therapy. The CDR3 DNA reads TGTGCCAGCAGTTATTTTGGGGAAAACAATGAGCAGTTCTTC. As protein: CASSYFGENNEQFF.